This record covers a single T cell receptor (beta chain). Libraries were prepared by immunoSEQ multiplex PCR; TCRdb keeps only in-frame clonotypes and omits some of them. The sample contains around 74,000 clones, roughly 85% of which appear only once. This specimen belongs to a study of OX40 agonist ivuxolimab in advanced cancers. Overall study: Of the patients, three showed partial responses, one with hepatocellular carcinoma and two with cutaneous melanoma.

Sampled blood was obtained at baseline, cycle 4 day 1, and cycle 7 day 1. Sequencing was performed on CD4+ or CD8+ T cells sorted from blood, taken in a trial of the OX40 agonist ivuxolimab. The sequence was obtained from an adult with an advanced solid tumor such as melanoma, head and neck, liver or kidney cancer.

This CDR3 reads CASSLSGSWGDNEKLFF. The CDR3 DNA sequence: TGTGCCAGCAGTTTATCTGGGTCGTGGGGGGATAATGAAAAACTGTTTTTT. The chain recombines TRBV27 with TRBJ1-4; D might be TRBD1 (5 bases). Trimming took off 0 bases at V and 4 bases at J, with 15 bases between the two ends. CDR1 and CDR2 from the germline V gene are MNHEY and SMNVEV (reference sequence). The CDR3 has 17 residues.